This TCR beta chain was obtained from a study of shared clonotypes between healthy human individuals. Study-level background: Per donor, CD8 memory used one plate, CD8 naive used two, CD4 memory used three and CD4 naive used three.

The data were produced by immunoSEQ multiplex PCR, yet TCRdb's version contains in-frame clones alone and is incomplete. The sample lists approximately 980,000 clones, approximately 76% occurring once. General study findings and limits: Measured sharing among donors was expected to vary with sequencing depth.

CDR1 LNHDA and CDR2 SQIVND come from the germline V gene (reference sequence). The CDR3 sequence is 17 residues long. Trimming took 3 bases from V and 1 from J; bases not matched to a gene: 5. In the case of this clone: Its target is unknown.

All donors were Caucasian adults living in Nashville, Tennessee. Partitioning of CD4+ cells yielded a CD45RA+ naive subset and a CD45RA-negative memory subset. This receptor was taken from a man aged 18-30 years in good health. Material for sequencing was memory CD4+ T cells sorted from blood. Subset specified: CD45RA-negative fraction. The V and J genes are TRBV19 and TRBJ2-6; 8 bases agree with TRBD1. The CDR3 region has the DNA TGTGCCAGTAGTATCGGGCAGGGGGCATCTGGGGCCAACGTCCTGACTTTC. Its translation is CASSIGQGASGANVLTF.